This record concerns one T cell receptor (beta chain) sequence. Its matching antigen is unknown. The authors reverse transcribed roughly 0.5 to 1 ug RNA with random hexamers. The amplification used immunoSEQ multiplex PCR on TCR beta CDR3; it spanned 54 Vbeta and 13 Jbeta. TCRdb re-called the immunoSEQ multiplex PCR reads with MiXCR, one entry per CDR3 protein. The table includes about 200,000 distinct CDR3 sequences, 85% to 95% detected once. These data belong to a study of CD8 T cells in Susac syndrome. The CDR3 has 15 residues. V gave up 4 bases and J gave up 3 bases, with 15 bases separating them. CDR1 ENHRY and CDR2 SYGVKD come from the germline V gene. General observations from the study: The authors acknowledged that their TCR sequencing and HLA analysis involved a relatively small number of individuals.

Healthy donors acted as controls, with matching for age and sex. The receptor was isolated from a human donor in good health. Sequenced sample: CD4+ T cells from PBMCs. The rearrangement uses TRBV10-3 and TRBJ2-5; weak D call: TRBD2 (7 bases). As DNA, the CDR3 is TGTGCCATCAGTGGCCGGTCGGGGGGCGAAGAGACCCAGTACTTC. Encoded protein: CAISGRSGGEETQYF.